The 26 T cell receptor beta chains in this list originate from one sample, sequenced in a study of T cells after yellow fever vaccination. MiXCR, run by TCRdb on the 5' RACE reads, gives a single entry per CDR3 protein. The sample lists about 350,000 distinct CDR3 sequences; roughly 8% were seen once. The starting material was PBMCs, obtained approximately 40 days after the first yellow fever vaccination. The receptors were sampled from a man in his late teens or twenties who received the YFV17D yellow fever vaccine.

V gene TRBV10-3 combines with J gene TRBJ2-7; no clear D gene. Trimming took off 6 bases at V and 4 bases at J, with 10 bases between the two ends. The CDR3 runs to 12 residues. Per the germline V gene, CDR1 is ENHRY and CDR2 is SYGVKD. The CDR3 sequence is CAIRKDQYEQYF. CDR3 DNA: TGTGCCATCAGGAAGGACCAGTACGAGCAGTACTTC.

CDR3 protein: CASSYVVGQEDEQFF. The CDR3 DNA reads TGTGCCAGCAGTTACGTAGTTGGGCAGGAGGATGAGCAGTTCTTC. V usage is TRBV6-5 and J usage is TRBJ2-1; D may be TRBD2 (5 bases). CDR3 length equals 15 residues. V dropped 2 bases and J dropped 8 bases, with 16 bases sitting between them. The germline V gene encodes CDR1 MNHEY and CDR2 SVGAGI.

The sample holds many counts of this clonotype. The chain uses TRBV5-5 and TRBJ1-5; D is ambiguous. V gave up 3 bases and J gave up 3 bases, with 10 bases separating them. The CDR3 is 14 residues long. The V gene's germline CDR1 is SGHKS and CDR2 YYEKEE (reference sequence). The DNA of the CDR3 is TGTGCCAGCAGCTGGGCCCCGAACAATCAGCCCCAGCATTTT. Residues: CASSWAPNNQPQHF.

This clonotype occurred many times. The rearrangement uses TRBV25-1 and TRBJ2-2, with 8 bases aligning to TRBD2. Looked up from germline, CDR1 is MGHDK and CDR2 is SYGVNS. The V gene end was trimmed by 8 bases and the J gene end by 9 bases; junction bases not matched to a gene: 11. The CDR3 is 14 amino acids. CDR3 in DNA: TGTGCCAGCGGCCCCGGGGGGGCATTGAGGGAGCTGTTTTTT. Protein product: CASGPGGALRELFF.

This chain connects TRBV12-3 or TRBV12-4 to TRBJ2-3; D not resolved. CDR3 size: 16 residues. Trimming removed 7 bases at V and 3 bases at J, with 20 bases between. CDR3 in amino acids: CASTIDPHQGTDTQYF. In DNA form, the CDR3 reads TGTGCCAGCACCATAGACCCACACCAAGGTACAGATACGCAGTATTTT.

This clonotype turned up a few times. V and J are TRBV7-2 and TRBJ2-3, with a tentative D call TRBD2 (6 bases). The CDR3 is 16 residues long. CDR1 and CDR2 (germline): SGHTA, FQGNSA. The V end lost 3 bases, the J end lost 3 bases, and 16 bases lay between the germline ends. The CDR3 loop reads CASSFSPGAGTDTQYF. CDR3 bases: TGTGCCAGCAGCTTCTCCCCCGGGGCGGGAACAGATACGCAGTATTTT. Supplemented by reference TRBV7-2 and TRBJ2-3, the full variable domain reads GAGVSQSPSNKVTEKGKDVELRCDPISGHTALYWYRQSLGQGLEFLIYFQGNSAPDKSGLPSDRFSAERTGGSVSTLTIQRTQQEDSAVYLCASSFSPGAGTDTQYFGPGTRLTVL.

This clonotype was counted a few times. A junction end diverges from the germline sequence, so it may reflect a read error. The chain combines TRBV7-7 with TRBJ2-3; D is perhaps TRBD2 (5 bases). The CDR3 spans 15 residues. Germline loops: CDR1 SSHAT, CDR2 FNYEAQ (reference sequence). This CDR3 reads CASSLVAGNPDTQYF. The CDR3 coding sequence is TGTGCTAGCAGCTTAGTCGCCGGGAATCCAGATACGCAGTATTTT.

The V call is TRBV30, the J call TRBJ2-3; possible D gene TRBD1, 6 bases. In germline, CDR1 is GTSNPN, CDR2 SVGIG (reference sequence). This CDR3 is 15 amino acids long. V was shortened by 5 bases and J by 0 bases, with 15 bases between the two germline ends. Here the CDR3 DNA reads TGTGCCTGGTCCGGGACACCTAAAAGCACAGATACGCAGTATTTT. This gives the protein CAWSGTPKSTDTQYF.

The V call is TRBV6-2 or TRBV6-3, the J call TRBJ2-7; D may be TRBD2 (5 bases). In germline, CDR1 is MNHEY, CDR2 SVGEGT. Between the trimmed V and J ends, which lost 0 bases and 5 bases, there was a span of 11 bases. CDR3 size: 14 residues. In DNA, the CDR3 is TGTGCCAGCAGTTACTCGGCGGGTTTCAACGAGCAGTACTTC. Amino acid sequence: CASSYSAGFNEQYF.

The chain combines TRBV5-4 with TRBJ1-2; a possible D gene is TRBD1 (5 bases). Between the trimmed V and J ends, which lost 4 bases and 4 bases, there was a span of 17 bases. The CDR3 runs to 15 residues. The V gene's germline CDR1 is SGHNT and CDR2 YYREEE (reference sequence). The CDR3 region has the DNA TGTGCCAGCAGCAGTGACAGAGTTAGGCCCTATGGCTACACCTTC. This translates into CASSSDRVRPYGYTF.

The CDR3 region is CASSLVIESETQYF. The CDR3, as DNA: TGCGCCAGCAGCTTGGTAATTGAATCCGAGACCCAGTACTTC. The chain has TRBV5-1 and TRBJ2-5; D is uncertain. Per germline, CDR1 SGHRS and CDR2 YFSETQ. CDR3 length: 14 residues. Trimming left V 0 bases short and J 5 bases short, with 11 bases between.

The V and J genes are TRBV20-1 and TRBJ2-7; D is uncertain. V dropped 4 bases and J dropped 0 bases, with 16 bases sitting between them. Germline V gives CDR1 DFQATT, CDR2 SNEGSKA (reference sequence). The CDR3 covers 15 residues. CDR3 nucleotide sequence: TGCAGTGCTATCCCCCACGGGCTGGACTCCTACGAGCAGTACGTC. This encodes CSAIPHGLDSYEQYV.

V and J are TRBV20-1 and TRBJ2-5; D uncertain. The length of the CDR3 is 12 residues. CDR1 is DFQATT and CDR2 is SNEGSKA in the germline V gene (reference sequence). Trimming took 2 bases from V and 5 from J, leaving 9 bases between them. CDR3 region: CSARHWSETQYF. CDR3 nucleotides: TGCAGTGCTAGACACTGGAGTGAGACCCAGTACTTC.

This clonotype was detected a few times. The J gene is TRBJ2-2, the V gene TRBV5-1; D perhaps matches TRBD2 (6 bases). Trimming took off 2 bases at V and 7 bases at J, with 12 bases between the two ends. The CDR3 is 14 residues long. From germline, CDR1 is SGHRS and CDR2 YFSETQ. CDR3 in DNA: TGCGCCAGCAGCTTTGGAGGGATACACGGGGAGCTGTTTTTT. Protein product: CASSFGGIHGELFF.

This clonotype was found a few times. The CDR3 nucleotides are TGTGCCAGCAGTGTAGGTGGCGAGCAGTACTTC. Encoded protein: CASSVGGEQYF. This chain links TRBV2 with TRBJ2-7; D is unclear. This CDR3 region has 11 residues. V was trimmed by 4 bases and J by 6 bases, leaving 7 bases between them. Per germline, CDR1 SNHLY and CDR2 FYNNEI.

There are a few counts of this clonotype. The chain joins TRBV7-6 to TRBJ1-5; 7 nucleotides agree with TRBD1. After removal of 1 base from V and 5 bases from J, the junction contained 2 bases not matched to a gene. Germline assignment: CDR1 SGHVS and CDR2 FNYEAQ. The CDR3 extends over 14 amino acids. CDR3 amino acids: CASSLGGGDQPQHF. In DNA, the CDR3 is TGTGCCAGCAGCTTAGGAGGGGGCGATCAGCCCCAGCATTTT.

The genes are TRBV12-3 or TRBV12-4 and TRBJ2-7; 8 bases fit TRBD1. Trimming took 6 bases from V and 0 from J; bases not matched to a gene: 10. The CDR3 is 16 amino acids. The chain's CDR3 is CASSPDRGLLSYEQYV. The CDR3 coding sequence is TGTGCCAGCAGCCCTGACAGGGGCCTTCTCTCCTACGAGCAGTACGTC.

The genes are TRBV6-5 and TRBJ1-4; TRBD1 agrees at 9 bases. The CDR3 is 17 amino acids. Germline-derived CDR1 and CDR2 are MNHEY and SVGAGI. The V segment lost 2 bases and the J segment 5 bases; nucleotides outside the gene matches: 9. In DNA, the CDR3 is TGTGCCAGCAGTTACCGACCACCGACAGGGGGGAATGAAAAACTGTTTTTT. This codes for CASSYRPPTGGNEKLFF.

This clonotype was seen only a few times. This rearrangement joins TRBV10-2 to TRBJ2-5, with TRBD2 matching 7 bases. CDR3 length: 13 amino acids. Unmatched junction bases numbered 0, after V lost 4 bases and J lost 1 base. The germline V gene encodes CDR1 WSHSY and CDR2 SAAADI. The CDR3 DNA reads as TGCGCCAGCAGTGCGGGGGGCCAAGAGACCCAGTACTTC. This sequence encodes CASSAGGQETQYF.

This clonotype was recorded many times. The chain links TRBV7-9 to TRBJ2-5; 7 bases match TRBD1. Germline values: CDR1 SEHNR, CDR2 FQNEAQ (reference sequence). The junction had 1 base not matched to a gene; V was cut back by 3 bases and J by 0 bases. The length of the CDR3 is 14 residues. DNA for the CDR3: TGTGCCAGCAGCTTCAGGGGGTACCAAGAGACCCAGTACTTC. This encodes CASSFRGYQETQYF.

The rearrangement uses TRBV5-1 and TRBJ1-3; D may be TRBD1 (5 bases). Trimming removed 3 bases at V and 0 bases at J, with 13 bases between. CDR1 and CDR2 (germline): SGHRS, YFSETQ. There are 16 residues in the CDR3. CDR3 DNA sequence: TGCGCCAGCAGCTCCGGGACGGGGAGCTCTGGAAACACCATATATTTT. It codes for CASSSGTGSSGNTIYF. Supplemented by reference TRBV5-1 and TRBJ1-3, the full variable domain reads KAGVTQTPRYLIKTRGQQVTLSCSPISGHRSVSWYQQTPGQGLQFLFEYFSETQRNKGNFPGRFSGRQFSNSRSEMNVSTLELGDSALYLCASSSGTGSSGNTIYFGEGSWLTVV.

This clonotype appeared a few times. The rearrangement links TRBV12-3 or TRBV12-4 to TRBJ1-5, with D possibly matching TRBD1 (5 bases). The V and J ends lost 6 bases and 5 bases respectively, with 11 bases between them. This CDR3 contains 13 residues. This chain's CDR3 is CASRTQGDQPQHF. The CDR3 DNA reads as TGTGCCAGCAGAACCCAGGGAGATCAGCCCCAGCATTTT.

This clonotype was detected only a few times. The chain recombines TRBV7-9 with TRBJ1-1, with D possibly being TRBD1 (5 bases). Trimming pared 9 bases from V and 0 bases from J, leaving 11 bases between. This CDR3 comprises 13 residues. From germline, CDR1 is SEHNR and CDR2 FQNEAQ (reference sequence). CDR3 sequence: CASRGSLNTEAFF. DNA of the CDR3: TGTGCCAGTCGGGGGTCACTGAACACTGAAGCTTTCTTT.

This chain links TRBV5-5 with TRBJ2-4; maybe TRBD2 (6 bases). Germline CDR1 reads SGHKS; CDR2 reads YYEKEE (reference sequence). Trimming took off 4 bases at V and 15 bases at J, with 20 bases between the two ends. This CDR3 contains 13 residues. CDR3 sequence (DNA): TGTGCCAGCAGCGTTGTTGACTGGGGGACTGGGTACTTC. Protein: CASSVVDWGTGYF.

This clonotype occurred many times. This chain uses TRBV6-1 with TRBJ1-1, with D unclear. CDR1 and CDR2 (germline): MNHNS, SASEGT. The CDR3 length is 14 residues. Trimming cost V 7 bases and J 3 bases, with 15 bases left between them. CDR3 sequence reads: CASTPGGRDTEAFF. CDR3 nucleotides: TGTGCCAGCACCCCGGGTGGCCGAGACACTGAAGCTTTCTTT.

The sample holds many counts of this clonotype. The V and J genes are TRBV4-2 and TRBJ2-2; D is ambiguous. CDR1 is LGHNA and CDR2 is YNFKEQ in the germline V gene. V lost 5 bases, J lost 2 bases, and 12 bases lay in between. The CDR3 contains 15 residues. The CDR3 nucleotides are TGTGCCAGCAGCTCTGACCTCCTTAACACCGGGGAGCTGTTTTTT. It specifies CASSSDLLNTGELFF.